This passage covers 11 T cell receptor beta chains from one sample sequenced in a study of T cells in Graves' hyperthyroidism and ophthalmopathy. RNA transcripts provided the source from which TCR beta CDR3 regions were amplified. TCR CDR3 underwent first-round RT-PCR with the HTBI primer set. TCRdb reprocessed the multiplex PCR reads with MiXCR, giving one entry per CDR3 protein. This sample has about 360,000 distinct CDR3 sequences, with about 12% found just once. The material sequenced was blood. These receptors were collected from a woman aged 18-30 years with Graves' hyperthyroidism.

Ten or more counts support this clonotype. The chain couples TRBV29-1 to TRBJ2-7; 7 nucleotides line up with TRBD2. CDR3 length equals 14 residues. V lost 5 bases to trimming and J lost 2 bases; unmatched junction nucleotides: 9. The V gene's germline CDR1 is SQVTM and CDR2 ANQGSEA. In DNA, the CDR3 is TGCAGCGTTTGCACTAGCGAATCGACCTACGAGCAGTACTTC. Protein sequence: CSVCTSESTYEQYF.

This clonotype came up many times. The genes are TRBV29-1 and TRBJ1-4; D gene uncertain. V was pared by 4 bases and J by 3 bases, with 12 bases between. The germline gives CDR1 SQVTM, CDR2 ANQGSEA. The CDR3 is made up of 14 amino acids. Written as DNA, the CDR3 is TGCAGCGTTGCCCTTGGCAGTTCTAATGAAAAACTGTTTTTT. Its protein product is CSVALGSSNEKLFF.

Points on this clonotype: With a much larger clone just one base away, this may be a read error. V gene TRBV28 combines with J gene TRBJ1-2; D might be TRBD1 (5 bases). V was pared by 5 bases and J by 10 bases, with 17 bases between. This CDR3 has 13 amino acids. The germline gives CDR1 MDHEN, CDR2 SYDVKM. DNA for the CDR3: TGTGCCAGCAGTGACGCAGGGTTTTCTGTCTACACCTTC. As protein: CASSDAGFSVYTF.

The chain has TRBV9 and TRBJ2-1; D not certain. CDR3 length equals 14 residues. V gave up 6 bases and J gave up 1 base, with 11 bases separating them. Germline CDR1 SGDLS, CDR2 YYNGEE. The chain's CDR3 is CASTKTQSYNEQFF. The CDR3 DNA is TGTGCCAGCACCAAAACCCAATCCTACAATGAGCAGTTCTTC. The whole variable domain, remainder taken from reference TRBV9 and TRBJ2-1, is DSGVTQTPKHLITATGQRVTLRCSPRSGDLSVYWYQQSLDQGLQFLIQYYNGEERAKGNILERFSAQQFPDLHSELNLSSLELGDSALYFCASTKTQSYNEQFFGPGTRLTVL.

This clonotype was detected ten times or more. This chain joins TRBV28 and TRBJ1-1; D gene unclear. This CDR3 comprises 10 residues. Trimming cost V 5 bases and J 7 bases, with 5 bases left between them. CDR1 and CDR2 (germline): MDHEN, SYDVKM. The DNA for the CDR3 is TGTGCCAGCAGTCCCCATGAAGCTTTCTTT. Residues: CASSPHEAFF.

This clonotype showed up many times. The DNA for the CDR3 is TGTGCCAGCAGCAGCTCAGGACAGGGGCCGACCTACGAGCAGTACTTC. Protein: CASSSSGQGPTYEQYF. This chain links TRBV11-2 with TRBJ2-7, with TRBD1 matching over 9 bases. The germline V gene has CDR1 SGHAT and CDR2 FQNNGV. V shed 5 bases, J shed 2 bases, and the junction held 10 bases outside the gene matches. The CDR3 extends over 16 amino acids.

This clonotype was found many times. The rearrangement links TRBV11-2 to TRBJ2-3; no clear D gene. V lost 0 bases and J lost 2, with 9 bases in between. In germline, CDR1 is SGHAT, CDR2 FQNNGV. The CDR3 is 15 residues long. This chain's CDR3 is CASSLDQDFTDTQYF. The CDR3 coding sequence is TGTGCCAGCAGCTTAGATCAAGACTTCACAGATACGCAGTATTTT.

In its sample, this clonotype was seen a few times. Possible read error: a much larger clone is one base away. The rearrangement joins TRBV12-3 or TRBV12-4 to TRBJ2-7; TRBD2 agrees at 9 bases. The junction had 19 bases not matched to a gene; V was cut back by 6 bases and J by 1 base. The CDR3 is 19 residues long. The DNA for the CDR3 is TGTGCCAGCAGCCCCTTCTGGGCGGGGGGGCCCCTCTCGTCCTACGAGCAGTACTTC. It is translated as CASSPFWAGGPLSSYEQYF.

This clonotype was recorded at least ten times. The V call is TRBV11-2, the J call TRBJ1-1, with D possibly matching TRBD1 (5 bases). The V end lost 5 bases, the J end lost 4 bases, and 26 bases lay between the germline ends. Looked up from germline, CDR1 is SGHAT and CDR2 is FQNNGV. The CDR3 contains 18 residues. Here the CDR3 DNA reads TGTGCCAGCAGCCCTTTGAGGGGTGGGAAGTTTGAGGGCACTGAAGCTTTCTTT. Its protein product is CASSPLRGGKFEGTEAFF.

This clonotype has a count of ten or more. The rearrangement uses TRBV18 and TRBJ2-3, with 9 positions matching TRBD1. Trimming took 4 bases from V and 1 from J; bases not matched to a gene: 3. Germline CDR1 is KGHSH and CDR2 is LQKENI. CDR3 size: 15 residues. The CDR3 sequence is CASSRGDRGTDTQYF. In DNA, the CDR3 is TGTGCCAGCTCACGAGGGGACAGGGGCACAGATACGCAGTATTTT.

This clonotype came up many times. The chain employs TRBV18 and TRBJ2-7; unclear D gene. V dropped 2 bases and J dropped 0 bases, with 5 bases sitting between them. Germline V gene data show CDR1 as KGHSH and CDR2 as LQKENI. The CDR3 consists of 13 residues. The CDR3 DNA reads as TGTGCCAGCTCACCAGGGGACTCCTACGAGCAGTACTTC. This gives the protein CASSPGDSYEQYF.